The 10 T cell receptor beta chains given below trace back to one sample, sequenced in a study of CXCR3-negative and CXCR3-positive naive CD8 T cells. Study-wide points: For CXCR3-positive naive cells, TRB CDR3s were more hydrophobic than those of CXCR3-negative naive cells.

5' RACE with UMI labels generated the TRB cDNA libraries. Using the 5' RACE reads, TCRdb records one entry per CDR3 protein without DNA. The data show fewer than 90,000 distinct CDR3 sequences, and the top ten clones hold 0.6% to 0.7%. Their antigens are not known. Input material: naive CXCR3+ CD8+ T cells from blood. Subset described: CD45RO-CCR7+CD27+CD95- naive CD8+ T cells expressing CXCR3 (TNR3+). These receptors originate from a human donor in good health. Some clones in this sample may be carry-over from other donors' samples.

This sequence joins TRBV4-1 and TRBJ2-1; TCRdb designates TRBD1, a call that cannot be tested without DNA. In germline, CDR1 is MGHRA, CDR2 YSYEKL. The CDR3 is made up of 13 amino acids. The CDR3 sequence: CASSQDGGSEQFF.

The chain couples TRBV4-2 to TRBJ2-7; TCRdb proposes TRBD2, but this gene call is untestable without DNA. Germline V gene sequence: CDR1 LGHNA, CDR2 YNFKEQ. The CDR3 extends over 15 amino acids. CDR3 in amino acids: CASSGGLAGAYEQYF.

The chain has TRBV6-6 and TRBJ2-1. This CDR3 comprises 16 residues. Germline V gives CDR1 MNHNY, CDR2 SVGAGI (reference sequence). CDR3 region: CASSPEFQTVGNEQFF.

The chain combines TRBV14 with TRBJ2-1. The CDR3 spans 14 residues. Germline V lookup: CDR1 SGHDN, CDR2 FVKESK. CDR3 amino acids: CASSQMNSYNEQFF. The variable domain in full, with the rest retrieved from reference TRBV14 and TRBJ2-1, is EAGVTQFPSHSVIEKGQTVTLRCDPISGHDNLYWYRRVMGKEIKFLLHFVKESKQDESGMPNNRFLAERTGGTYSTLKVQPAELEDSGVYFCASSQMNSYNEQFFGPGTRLTVL.

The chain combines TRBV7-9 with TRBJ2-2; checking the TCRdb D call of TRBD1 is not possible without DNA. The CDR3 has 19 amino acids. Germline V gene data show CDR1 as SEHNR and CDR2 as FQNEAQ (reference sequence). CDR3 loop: CASSFSTTDREANTGELFF.

This CDR3 reads CASWASDSNEKLFF. V and J are TRBV6-2 or TRBV6-3 and TRBJ1-4; TCRdb's D call of TRBD1 is untestable without DNA. CDR1 is MNHEY, CDR2 SVGEGT, per germline. This CDR3 region has 14 residues.

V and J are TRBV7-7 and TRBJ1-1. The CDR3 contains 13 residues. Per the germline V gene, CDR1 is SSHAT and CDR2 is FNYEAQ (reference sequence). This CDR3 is CASSYTPNTEAFF.

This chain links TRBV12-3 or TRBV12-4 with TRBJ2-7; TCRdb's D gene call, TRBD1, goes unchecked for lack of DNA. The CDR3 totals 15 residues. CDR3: CASSLDRGVPREQYF.

CDR3 residues: CASSYNAQGALVGYEQYF. The rearrangement joins TRBV6-2 or TRBV6-3 to TRBJ2-7; without DNA, the TCRdb call of TRBD1 cannot be checked. The CDR3 sequence is 18 residues long. Per the germline V gene, CDR1 is MNHEY and CDR2 is SVGEGT.

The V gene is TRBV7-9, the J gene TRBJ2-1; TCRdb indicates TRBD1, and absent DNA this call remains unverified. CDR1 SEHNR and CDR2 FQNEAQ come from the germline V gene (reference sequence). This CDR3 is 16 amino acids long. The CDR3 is CASSVSGGQGYNEQFF. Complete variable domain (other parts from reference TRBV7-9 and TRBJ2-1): DTGVSQNPRHKITKRGQNVTFRCDPISEHNRLYWYRQTLGQGPEFLTYFQNEAQLEKSRLLSDRFSAERPKGSFSTLEIQRTEQGDSAMYLCASSVSGGQGYNEQFFGPGTRLTVL.